The source of this T cell receptor beta chain is a study of identical twins. Study observations and caveats: Part of the zero-insertion signal could reflect confounding by invariant MAIT and iNKT cells.

CDR3 length: 17 residues. The V segment lost 2 bases and the J segment 7 bases; nucleotides outside the gene matches: 6. Germline lookup yields CDR1 SGHTA and CDR2 FQGNSA. It was template switching that added a universal primer site, and there were unique molecular identifiers on the cDNA. Each CDR3 protein gets one entry after TCRdb re-called the 5' RACE reads with MiXCR. The profile covers roughly 710,000 distinct CDR3 sequences, with approximately 6% appearing a single time and roughly 1.8% taken by the ten largest. No donor was unhealthy or non-Caucasian. There are a few counts of this clonotype. Its antigen is not identified.

The specimen sequenced was naive T cells sorted from blood. This rearrangement joins TRBV7-2 to TRBJ2-1; 15 bases align to TRBD2. This TCR was recovered from a young man in good health. CDR3 amino acids: CASSLSKGLAGGNEQFF. For the CDR3, the DNA is TGTGCCAGCAGCTTATCCAAGGGACTAGCGGGGGGTAATGAGCAGTTCTTC.